Only one count was recorded for the clone carrying this TCR beta chain. TCRdb's copy holds only in-frame clones and misses some; the assay was immunoSEQ multiplex PCR. The profile shows 450,000 to 650,000 clones, 70% to 80% of them singletons. The data belong to a study of shared clonotypes between healthy human individuals. Those who donated, Caucasian adults without exception, all lived in Nashville, Tennessee. V shed 6 bases, J shed 5 bases, and the junction held 9 bases outside the gene matches. Germline CDR1 reads SGHRS; CDR2 reads YFSETQ. CDR3 length equals 15 residues. The J gene is TRBJ2-2, the V gene TRBV5-1; TRBD2 matches at 8 bases. This receptor was identified in a middle-aged woman in good health. Some clones in this sample may be carry-over from other donors' samples. The sequenced material came from PBMCs. The CDR3 coding sequence is TGCGCCAGCACCCGGCGGGGGGAGCGGACCGGGGAGCTGTTTTTT. As protein: CASTRRGERTGELFF.